Presented here are 30 T cell receptor beta chains from one specimen sequenced in a study of neurological immune-mediated disorders. MiXCR, run by TCRdb on the 5' RACE reads, gives a single entry per CDR3 protein. The data hold some 50,000 distinct CDR3 sequences, with about an eighth observed a single time. Time point indicated: longitudinal time-point 2. Sequencing input: PBMCs. These receptors originate from a male donor with HTLV-1-associated myelopathy (HAM/TSP).

The chain is built from TRBV7-2 and TRBJ1-5; no clear D. V was pared by 6 bases and J by 5 bases, with 14 bases between. The V gene's germline CDR1 is SGHTA and CDR2 FQGNSA. The CDR3 has 14 residues. The CDR3 DNA reads as TGTGCCAGCAGTCCAGGACGGACCCATCAGCCCCAGCATTTT. Its translation is CASSPGRTHQPQHF.

This clonotype occurred many times. The chain combines TRBV7-2 with TRBJ1-5; D might be TRBD1 (5 bases). Germline CDR1 and CDR2: SGHTA and FQGNSA. CDR3 size: 14 residues. The V and J ends lost 4 bases and 5 bases respectively, with 12 bases between them. In nucleotides, the CDR3 is TGTGCCAGCAGCTCCCTCAGGGATTATCAGCCCCAGCATTTT. As protein: CASSSLRDYQPQHF.

There are many counts of this clonotype. The rearrangement uses TRBV7-2 and TRBJ2-3; TRBD1 aligns across 7 bases. The CDR3 extends over 16 amino acids. Germline CDR1 reads SGHTA; CDR2 reads FQGNSA. Germline trimming cut 4 bases from V and 2 bases from J; bases unmatched to any gene: 9. The CDR3 loop is CASSSRDRANTDTQYF. CDR3 nucleotide sequence: TGTGCCAGCAGCTCCCGGGACAGAGCAAACACAGATACGCAGTATTTT. Full variable domain (rest looked up from reference TRBV7-2 and TRBJ2-3): GAGVSQSPSNKVTEKGKDVELRCDPISGHTALYWYRQSLGQGLEFLIYFQGNSAPDKSGLPSDRFSAERTGGSVSTLTIQRTQQEDSAVYLCASSSRDRANTDTQYFGPGTRLTVL.

A few counts support this clonotype. This chain joins TRBV18 and TRBJ1-1; no firm D call. Germline loops: CDR1 KGHSH, CDR2 LQKENI. The CDR3 spans 13 residues. V gave up 0 bases and J gave up 7 bases, with 9 bases separating them. This CDR3 reads CASSPPSGIEAFF. CDR3 coding DNA: TGTGCCAGCTCACCACCGTCCGGGATTGAAGCTTTCTTT.

In this sample, this clonotype turned up many times. A much larger clone differs by one base, so this may be a read error. The rearrangement joins TRBV5-5 to TRBJ1-4, with TRBD1 as a possible D gene (5 bases). There are 13 residues in the CDR3. The germline V gene encodes CDR1 SGHKS and CDR2 YYEKEE (reference sequence). CDR3 in amino acids: CVSSPGTGEKLFF. The CDR3 nucleotides are TGTGTCAGCAGCCCTGGGACGGGGGAAAAACTGTTTTTT.

This clonotype was counted many times. The gene calls are TRBV5-1 and TRBJ2-1, with 10 positions matching TRBD2. CDR3 size: 13 residues. Germline CDR1 and CDR2: SGHRS and YFSETQ. Trimming cost V 6 bases and J 9 bases; bases outside gene matches: 6. The CDR3 region is CASKSGGAVEQFF. CDR3 nucleotides: TGCGCCAGCAAAAGCGGGGGGGCCGTTGAGCAGTTCTTC.

In this sample, this clonotype turned up many times. This chain links TRBV7-8 with TRBJ2-5; 7 bases align to TRBD1. V was pared by 5 bases and J by 0 bases, with 3 bases of the junction left unmatched. Looked up from germline, CDR1 is SGHVS and CDR2 is FQNEAQ. The CDR3 runs to 14 residues. CDR3 bases: TGTGCCAGCAGCCTCGGACAGGACCAAGAGACCCAGTACTTC. This sequence encodes CASSLGQDQETQYF.

This clonotype was seen repeatedly, ten times or more. The V and J genes are TRBV28 and TRBJ2-2, with 8 bases identical to TRBD2. The trim removed 5 bases at V and 6 bases at J, leaving 2 bases unmatched. There are 13 residues in the CDR3. The V gene's germline CDR1 is MDHEN and CDR2 SYDVKM. The CDR3 protein is CASSRGGPGELFF. As DNA, the CDR3 is TGTGCCAGCAGTCGGGGGGGCCCCGGGGAGCTGTTTTTT.

This clonotype was recorded many times. The gene calls are TRBV20-1 and TRBJ1-4; no clear D gene. The germline CDR1 and CDR2 sequences are DFQATT and SNEGSKA (reference sequence). Trimming stripped 1 base from V and 5 bases from J, with 8 bases between. The CDR3 has 13 amino acids. The CDR3 is CSARGTGNEKLFF. The CDR3 nucleotides are TGCAGTGCTAGAGGAACGGGGAATGAAAAACTGTTTTTT.

This clonotype was recorded many times. V gene TRBV20-1 combines with J gene TRBJ2-3, with 10 nucleotides matching TRBD1. There are 13 residues in the CDR3. Germline CDR1 DFQATT, CDR2 SNEGSKA (reference sequence). With V trimmed by 5 bases and J by 9 bases, 8 bases remained unmatched. CDR3 in amino acids: CSAPPGQGMTQYF. The CDR3 bases are TGCAGTGCTCCACCGGGACAGGGGATGACGCAGTATTTT.

This clonotype was detected many times. J is TRBJ1-6 and V is TRBV9, with D maybe TRBD1 (5 bases). Trimming shortened V by 0 bases and J by 7 bases, and 11 bases separated the two germline ends. This CDR3 has 15 residues. Germline V gene sequence: CDR1 SGDLS, CDR2 YYNGEE. This CDR3 is CASSVDTGANSPLHF. CDR3 DNA sequence: TGTGCCAGCAGCGTAGATACAGGAGCCAATTCACCCCTCCACTTT.

This clonotype was counted ten times or more. CDR3: CASSLAGNSPLHF. CDR3 sequence (DNA): TGCGCCAGCAGCTTGGCCGGGAATTCACCCCTCCACTTT. The V gene is TRBV5-1, the J gene TRBJ1-6; D is unresolved. The ends were cut back, 0 bases at V and 7 bases at J, with 5 bases in the middle. The CDR3 has 13 residues. Looked up from germline, CDR1 is SGHRS and CDR2 is YFSETQ.

Details on this clonotype: Since a much larger clone is just one base distant, this may be a read error. The chain links TRBV5-1 to TRBJ2-2; 9 nucleotides align to TRBD2. Germline CDR1 and CDR2: SGHRS and YFSETQ. The CDR3 is 15 residues long. The CDR3 is CASSFWTSETVELFF. CDR3 coding DNA: TGCGCCAGCAGCTTCTGGACTAGCGAAACCGTGGAGCTGTTTTTT.

This clonotype has a count of ten or more. V usage is TRBV6-6 and J usage is TRBJ2-1; TRBD2 matches at 9 bases. The CDR3 covers 16 residues. The junction had 2 bases not matched to a gene; V was cut back by 2 bases and J by 0 bases. Germline V gives CDR1 MNHNY, CDR2 SVGAGI (reference sequence). The CDR3 bases are TGTGCCAGCAGTTACATTAGCGGGGGCTCCTACAATGAGCAGTTCTTC. This translates into CASSYISGGSYNEQFF.

This clonotype was detected many times. The CDR3 loop reads CATSRDALDRVGGYTF. CDR3 DNA: TGTGCCACCAGCAGAGATGCCCTCGACAGGGTGGGTGGCTACACCTTC. This rearrangement joins TRBV15 to TRBJ1-2; the match to TRBD1 covers 7 bases. The CDR3 extends over 16 amino acids. CDR1 and CDR2 from the germline V gene are LNHNV and YYDKDF (reference sequence). With V trimmed by 0 bases and J by 7 bases, 11 bases remained unmatched.

The V and J genes are TRBV28 and TRBJ1-3; D call uncertain. The ends were cut back, 4 bases at V and 4 bases at J, with 14 bases in the middle. This CDR3 has 15 residues. Germline CDR1 and CDR2: MDHEN and SYDVKM. In nucleotides, the CDR3 is TGTGCCAGCAGTTACCCAGGTACCGACGGAAACACCATATATTTT. Translation: CASSYPGTDGNTIYF.

Remarks on this clonotype: This may come from a read error, since a much larger clone is one base off. The CDR3 region is CATSRGLAEPTDTQYF. The CDR3, as DNA: TGTGCCACCAGCAGGGGACTAGCGGAGCCCACAGATACGCAGTATTTT. This chain joins TRBV15 and TRBJ2-3; TRBD2 matches 11 bases. The CDR3 runs 16 residues. The J segment lost 2 bases and the V segment lost 3 bases, leaving 4 bases of the junction unmatched. CDR1 and CDR2 (germline): LNHNV, YYDKDF (reference sequence).

The chain couples TRBV4-3 to TRBJ2-7; no clear D. V shed 4 bases and J shed 2 bases, with 9 bases lying between them. In germline, CDR1 is LGHNA, CDR2 YSLEER. This CDR3 spans 13 amino acids. DNA for the CDR3: TGCGCCAGCAGCCGACTGGTAGCCTACGAGCAGTACTTC. Its protein product is CASSRLVAYEQYF.

This clonotype was seen ten or more times. The rearrangement links TRBV7-8 to TRBJ2-2; a weak D match, TRBD1 (7 bases). The V gene's germline CDR1 is SGHVS and CDR2 FQNEAQ. CDR3 length equals 13 residues. Trimming left V 7 bases short and J 5 bases short, with 11 bases between. The CDR3: CASTQGGTGELFF. The CDR3 nucleotides are TGTGCCAGCACCCAGGGGGGAACCGGGGAGCTGTTTTTT.

This clonotype was seen many times. V usage is TRBV9 and J usage is TRBJ2-1; D uncertain. Trimming shortened V by 0 bases and J by 6 bases, and 13 bases separated the two germline ends. This CDR3 has 15 amino acids. Germline CDR1 reads SGDLS; CDR2 reads YYNGEE. In DNA, the CDR3 is TGTGCCAGCAGCGTAGCATTAGGGTTGGTCAATGAGCAGTTCTTC. This translates into CASSVALGLVNEQFF.

This clonotype was recorded many times. In DNA, the CDR3 is TGTGCCAGCAGAGGGATATCCACCTACAATGAGCAGTTCTTC. Translated: CASRGISTYNEQFF. The chain joins TRBV11-1 to TRBJ2-1; no reliable D call. The germline CDR1 and CDR2 sequences are SGHAT and FQDESV (reference sequence). The CDR3 loop spans 14 amino acids. V was pared by 6 bases and J by 2 bases, with 11 bases between. The full variable domain, completed using reference TRBV11-1 and TRBJ2-1, is EAEVAQSPRYKITEKSQAVAFWCDPISGHATLYWYRQILGQGPELLVQFQDESVVDDSQLPKDRFSAERLKGVDSTLKIQPAELGDSAMYLCASRGISTYNEQFFGPGTRLTVL.

Many counts were recorded for this clonotype. V gene TRBV6-1 combines with J gene TRBJ1-1, with D maybe TRBD1 (5 bases). V lost 4 bases to trimming and J lost 8 bases, with 11 bases between them. The CDR3 spans 12 residues. Germline V lookup: CDR1 MNHNS, CDR2 SASEGT. The CDR3 nucleotides are TGTGCCAGCAGTGGAGGGGACTGGGAAGCTTTCTTT. Translating gives CASSGGDWEAFF.

This clonotype has ten or more counts. The rearrangement links TRBV29-1 to TRBJ2-5; D unclear. CDR3 size: 15 residues. The germline V gene has CDR1 SQVTM and CDR2 ANQGSEA. The V end was cut by 0 bases, the J end by 5 bases, with 16 bases between. CDR3 DNA: TGCAGCGTTGAAGACCTCCGCCCCCTTGGGGAGACCCAGTACTTC. It translates to CSVEDLRPLGETQYF.

CDR3 bases: TGCGCCAGCAGCTCTGGGCCCCCCGGAAGGCTTTATGGCTACACCTTC. Translating gives CASSSGPPGRLYGYTF. The rearrangement uses TRBV5-1 and TRBJ1-2; D call uncertain. Germline assignment: CDR1 SGHRS and CDR2 YFSETQ. The CDR3 runs 16 residues. Trimming removed 3 bases from V and 5 bases from J, with 20 bases in between.

This clonotype was picked up many times. V is TRBV5-1 and J is TRBJ2-7; 8 bases match TRBD1. With 4 bases clipped from V and 2 bases from J, the junction kept 8 bases outside the gene matches. CDR3 length: 15 residues. Germline loops: CDR1 SGHRS, CDR2 YFSETQ. The chain's CDR3 is CASSATGGKAYEQYF. In DNA, the CDR3 is TGCGCCAGCAGCGCCACAGGGGGAAAGGCCTACGAGCAGTACTTC.

This clonotype came up many times. V usage is TRBV5-1 and J usage is TRBJ2-3, with D maybe TRBD1 (5 bases). Germline V gene data show CDR1 as SGHRS and CDR2 as YFSETQ. V dropped 0 bases and J dropped 4 bases, with 6 bases sitting between them. The CDR3 covers 13 residues. This CDR3 is CASSLDRPDTQYF. For the CDR3, the DNA is TGCGCCAGCAGCTTGGACAGGCCAGATACGCAGTATTTT.

This clonotype was seen repeatedly, ten times or more. The genes are TRBV5-1 and TRBJ2-3; D is possibly TRBD2 (5 bases). Germline CDR1 reads SGHRS; CDR2 reads YFSETQ. The ends were cut back, 5 bases at V and 6 bases at J, with 13 bases in the middle. The CDR3 contains 13 residues. CDR3 residues: CASRAGRDDTQYF. The CDR3 DNA follows: TGCGCCAGCAGGGCCGGACGGGATGATACGCAGTATTTT.

This clonotype has a count of ten or more. This chain joins TRBV19 and TRBJ1-5; 12 nucleotides align to TRBD1. The trim removed 9 bases at V and 4 bases at J, leaving 13 bases unmatched. The CDR3 runs 17 residues. Germline CDR1 LNHDA, CDR2 SQIVND (reference sequence). The CDR3 sequence: CASYSGTGGSLNQPQHF. Written as DNA, the CDR3 is TGTGCCAGCTATTCCGGGACAGGGGGCAGCTTGAATCAGCCCCAGCATTTT.

This clonotype has a count of ten or more. The chain carries TRBV20-1 and TRBJ1-5; D not certain. Germline V lookup: CDR1 DFQATT, CDR2 SNEGSKA (reference sequence). This CDR3 contains 13 residues. Trimming stripped 0 bases from V and 7 bases from J, with 10 bases between. CDR3 nucleotide sequence: TGCAGTGCTAGAGATGAGGGAAGGCAGCCCCAGCATTTT. The encoded protein is CSARDEGRQPQHF.

This clonotype has a count of ten or more. The V and J genes are TRBV24-1 and TRBJ2-3; no clear D. Germline V gene lookup returns CDR1 KGHDR and CDR2 SFDVKD. CDR3 length equals 13 residues. With 7 bases removed from V and 0 bases from J, the gap between germline ends came to 7 bases. The CDR3 loop is CATRSDSTDTQYF. The CDR3 region has the DNA TGTGCCACCAGAAGCGACAGCACAGATACGCAGTATTTT.